The 20 T cell receptor beta chains below all came from one sample that was sequenced in a study of control samples from healthy donors and cancer patients. Sequenced by immunoSEQ multiplex PCR; TCRdb stores in-frame clones only, minus some. The table records roughly 190,000 clones, 90% to 95% of them present only once. The sequencing input was blood. The receptors come from a man under 40 in good health.

The V and J genes are TRBV5-4 and TRBJ1-3, with a possible D match to TRBD1 (5 bases). V lost 4 bases to trimming and J lost 2 bases, with 13 bases between them. The CDR3 loop spans 15 amino acids. The V gene's germline CDR1 is SGHNT and CDR2 YYREEE (reference sequence). As DNA, the CDR3 is TGTGCCAGCAGCCCAGGAAAAGGGGCTGGAAACACCATATATTTT. Translation: CASSPGKGAGNTIYF.

This sequence joins TRBV19 and TRBJ2-1; TRBD2 agrees at 7 bases. The CDR3 has 12 amino acids. V shed 4 bases, J shed 9 bases, and the junction held 3 bases outside the gene matches. The germline CDR1 and CDR2 sequences are LNHDA and SQIVND (reference sequence). The CDR3 nucleotides read TGTGCCAGTAGTACGACTAGCATTGAGCAGTTCTTC. Amino acid sequence: CASSTTSIEQFF.

The count of this clone is one. The chain recombines TRBV3-1 (or the pseudogene TRBV3-2) with TRBJ2-7, with TRBD1 identical over 11 bases. This CDR3 is 14 amino acids long. From germline, CDR1 is LGHDT and CDR2 YNNKEL (reference sequence). V gave up 1 base and J gave up 6 bases; unmatched junction bases: 2. The CDR3 region has the DNA TGTGCCAGCAGCCAAGGGACAGGGGGCGCCGAGCAGTACTTC. This sequence encodes CASSQGTGGAEQYF.

The CDR3 nucleotides are TGTGCCAGCAGTTCCCTACAGGGGCGGGCTAACTATGGCTACACCTTC. Residues: CASSSLQGRANYGYTF. The chain joins TRBV27 to TRBJ1-2, with 7 bases aligning to TRBD1. CDR1 is MNHEY, CDR2 SMNVEV, per germline (reference sequence). J was trimmed by 0 bases and V by 4 bases; bases with no gene match: 8. CDR3 length: 16 amino acids.

The gene calls are TRBV2 and TRBJ1-2; D gene unclear. This CDR3 is 15 amino acids long. Trimming removed 7 bases from V and 7 bases from J, with 22 bases in between. Germline V CDR1 and CDR2: SNHLY, FYNNEI. CDR3 sequence reads: CASNGKSYSSRGYTF. Here the CDR3 DNA reads TGTGCCAGCAATGGCAAGTCGTACTCGTCTCGTGGCTACACCTTC.

The chain couples TRBV10-1 to TRBJ1-3; unclear D gene. The length of the CDR3 is 15 residues. The germline V gene has CDR1 WNHNN and CDR2 SYGVQD (reference sequence). V was clipped by 6 bases and J by 0 bases, with 12 bases between them. The CDR3 DNA follows: TGCGCCAGCAGCCGCGACGGAAGCTCTGGAAACACCATATATTTT. Encoded protein: CASSRDGSSGNTIYF.

The V call is TRBV7-8, the J call TRBJ1-1; D not certain. The germline V gene has CDR1 SGHVS and CDR2 FQNEAQ. V was trimmed by 1 base and J by 0 bases, leaving 15 bases between them. CDR3 size: 17 residues. In DNA form, the CDR3 reads TGTGCCAGCAGCTTAGTAGCCAGGCTCGCTATGAACACTGAAGCTTTCTTT. This codes for CASSLVARLAMNTEAFF.

The gene calls are TRBV6-4 and TRBJ2-1, with TRBD2 identical over 10 bases. The CDR3 contains 13 residues. Germline V CDR1 and CDR2: MRHNA, SNTAGT. J gave up 12 bases and V 0 bases, and 2 bases lay outside the gene matches. The CDR3 sequence is CASSDSERGGQFF. As DNA, the CDR3 is TGTGCCAGCAGTGACTCTGAGCGGGGGGGGCAGTTCTTC.

The gene calls are TRBV7-3 and TRBJ2-1, with 13 bases aligning to TRBD2. V was clipped by 6 bases and J by 8 bases; unmatched bases: 10. Germline V gene lookup returns CDR1 SGHTA and CDR2 FQGTGA. The CDR3 loop spans 16 amino acids. The chain's CDR3 is CASRTNTSGGAHEQFF. The CDR3 DNA sequence: TGTGCCAGCAGAACAAACACTAGCGGGGGGGCCCATGAGCAGTTCTTC.

This chain connects TRBV5-1 to TRBJ2-3; D gene ambiguous. CDR1 and CDR2 from the germline V gene are SGHRS and YFSETQ. V was cut by 2 bases and J by 6 bases, with 13 bases left in between. CDR3 length: 14 residues. Here the CDR3 reads CASSFAEGRDTQYF. The CDR3 DNA reads TGCGCCAGCAGCTTCGCCGAAGGCCGGGATACGCAGTATTTT.

This sequence joins TRBV2 and TRBJ1-6; the D gene is possibly TRBD1 (5 bases). With 4 bases removed from V and 7 bases from J, the gap between germline ends came to 14 bases. Germline V gene lookup returns CDR1 SNHLY and CDR2 FYNNEI. The CDR3 has 15 amino acids. The CDR3 coding sequence is TGTGCCAGCAGTGCCTTTCGGGGGGAGAATTCACCCCTCCACTTT. Protein sequence: CASSAFRGENSPLHF. Full variable domain (remainder filled in from reference TRBV2 and TRBJ1-6): EPEVTQTPSHQVTQMGQEVILRCVPISNHLYFYWYRQILGQKVEFLVSFYNNEISEKSEIFDDQFSVERPDGSNFTLKIRSTKLEDSAMYFCASSAFRGENSPLHFGNGTRLTVT.

The chain joins TRBV5-1 to TRBJ2-7; 9 nucleotides match TRBD1. The CDR3 is 18 amino acids. Trimming removed 3 bases from V and 3 bases from J; junction bases left unmatched: 16. Germline loops: CDR1 SGHRS, CDR2 YFSETQ. CDR3 sequence reads: CASSSRRDLGQGYYEQYF. CDR3 nucleotides: TGCGCCAGCAGCTCGAGGCGGGATTTGGGACAGGGATACTACGAGCAGTACTTC.

The CDR3 sequence: CASSLAAGGADTQYF. The CDR3, as DNA: TGTGCCAGCAGCTTAGCGGCGGGGGGGGCAGATACGCAGTATTTT. The chain recombines TRBV7-9 with TRBJ2-3; TRBD2 matches 9 bases. The CDR3 extends over 15 amino acids. V lost 0 bases and J lost 4; bases outside the gene matches: 2. CDR1 is SEHNR and CDR2 is FQNEAQ in the germline V gene (reference sequence). Together with reference TRBV7-9 and TRBJ2-3, the CDR3 gives the full variable domain: DTGVSQNPRHKITKRGQNVTFRCDPISEHNRLYWYRQTLGQGPEFLTYFQNEAQLEKSRLLSDRFSAERPKGSFSTLEIQRTEQGDSAMYLCASSLAAGGADTQYFGPGTRLTVL.

This chain uses TRBV11-2 with TRBJ1-6; maybe TRBD1 (6 bases). The CDR3 totals 17 residues. V was pared by 1 base and J by 0 bases, with 10 bases between. Looked up from germline, CDR1 is SGHAT and CDR2 is FQNNGV. The CDR3 is CASSLGGQSSYNSPLHF. The DNA for the CDR3 is TGTGCCAGCAGCTTAGGGGGGCAGAGCTCCTATAATTCACCCCTCCACTTT.

The gene calls are TRBV21-1 and TRBJ2-1; no check of the table's D call, TRBD2, against the DNA was made. TRBV21-1 is classified as a pseudogene. This CDR3 has 16 amino acids. The CDR3 loop is CASSKERSGGRNEQFF. The CDR3 DNA reads as TGTGCCAGCAGCAAAGAGAGAAGCGGGGGGCGTAATGAGCAGTTCTTC.

The chain employs TRBV5-6 and TRBJ1-2, with 11 bases identical to TRBD1. The CDR3 sequence is 15 residues long. Looked up from germline, CDR1 is SGHDT and CDR2 is YYEEEE. V dropped 3 bases and J dropped 8; count of bases not matched to a gene: 9. CDR3 nucleotide sequence: TGTGCCAGCAGCTCCCCCGGGACAGGGGGAGAGGGCTACACCTTC. As protein: CASSSPGTGGEGYTF.

As for this clone: Additional DNA sequences in this sample encode the identical CDR3. The V gene is TRBV5-4, the J gene TRBJ2-3, with unresolved D. The germline V gene encodes CDR1 SGHNT and CDR2 YYREEE (reference sequence). CDR3 length: 13 amino acids. Deletions cut 3 bases from V and 0 bases from J, with 5 bases between. The DNA of the CDR3 is TGTGCCAGCAGCTCCGGGAGCACAGATACGCAGTATTTT. This codes for CASSSGSTDTQYF.

The chain employs TRBV29-1 and TRBJ1-1; 7 bases match TRBD1. The V and J ends lost 7 bases and 4 bases, in that order; junction bases with no gene match: 9. The CDR3 covers 13 residues. The germline gives CDR1 SQVTM, CDR2 ANQGSEA. The CDR3 DNA reads TGCAGCGGGATGACAGGGAGGGGCACTGAAGCTTTCTTT. This gives the protein CSGMTGRGTEAFF.

The chain joins TRBV5-5 to TRBJ2-3; TRBD2 aligns across 11 bases. The trim removed 4 bases at V and 0 bases at J, leaving 1 base unmatched. This CDR3 contains 15 residues. Germline loops: CDR1 SGHKS, CDR2 YYEKEE (reference sequence). The DNA for the CDR3 is TGTGCCAGCAGCCCTAGCGGGGGGAGCACAGATACGCAGTATTTT. It is translated as CASSPSGGSTDTQYF.

The chain has TRBV27 and TRBJ2-3, with D tentatively TRBD1 or TRBD2 (5 bases each). The CDR3 is made up of 17 amino acids. V lost 2 bases and J lost 2, with 17 bases in between. Per the germline V gene, CDR1 is MNHEY and CDR2 is SMNVEV (reference sequence). In nucleotides, the CDR3 is TGTGCCAGCAGTTTACCAGGGACCTCTGGGGTCACAGATACGCAGTATTTT. It encodes CASSLPGTSGVTDTQYF.